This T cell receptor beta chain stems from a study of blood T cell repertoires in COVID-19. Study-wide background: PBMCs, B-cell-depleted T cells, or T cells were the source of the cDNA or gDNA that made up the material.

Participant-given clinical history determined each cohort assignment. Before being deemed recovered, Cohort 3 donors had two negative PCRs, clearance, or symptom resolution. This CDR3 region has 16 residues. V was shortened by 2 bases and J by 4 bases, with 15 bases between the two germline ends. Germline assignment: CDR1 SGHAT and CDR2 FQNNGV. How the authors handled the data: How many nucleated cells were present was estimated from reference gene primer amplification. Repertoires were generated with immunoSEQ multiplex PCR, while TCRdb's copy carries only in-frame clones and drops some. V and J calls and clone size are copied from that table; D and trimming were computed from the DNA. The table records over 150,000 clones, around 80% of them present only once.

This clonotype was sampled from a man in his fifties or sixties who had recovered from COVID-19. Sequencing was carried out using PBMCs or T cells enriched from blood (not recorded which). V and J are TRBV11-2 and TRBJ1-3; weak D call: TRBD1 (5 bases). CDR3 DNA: TGTGCCAGCAGCTTATCGCTGGCAGGGAAGGGAAACACCATATATTTT. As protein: CASSLSLAGKGNTIYF.